These 31 T cell receptor beta chains were all obtained from the same sample, sequenced in a study of blood T cell repertoires in COVID-19. Sequenced by immunoSEQ multiplex PCR; TCRdb stores in-frame clones only, minus some. Of some 130,000 clones listed, approximately 90% are singletons. Sequences were obtained from peripheral blood. The receptors derive from a man aged 60 to 75 with active or convalescent COVID-19.

The chain links TRBV27 to TRBJ1-6; 7 bases are shared with TRBD1. Germline CDR1 and CDR2: MNHEY and SMNVEV (reference sequence). The V and J ends lost 4 bases and 4 bases, in that order; junction bases with no gene match: 4. The CDR3 is 15 amino acids. The CDR3 DNA sequence: TGTGCCAGCAGTTCTCGACAGGGATATAATTCACCCCTCCACTTT. It is translated as CASSSRQGYNSPLHF.

The chain has TRBV27 and TRBJ1-2, with TRBD1 matching 7 bases. The CDR3 runs to 14 residues. With 5 bases clipped from V and 4 bases from J, the junction kept 7 bases outside the gene matches. Germline V CDR1 and CDR2: MNHEY, SMNVEV (reference sequence). The CDR3 reads CASSPRGRVYGYTF. CDR3 DNA: TGTGCCAGCAGTCCTAGGGGGCGGGTCTATGGCTACACCTTC.

The rearrangement links TRBV2 to TRBJ2-7; 7 bases match TRBD1. V was clipped by 7 bases and J by 3 bases; unmatched bases: 6. Germline CDR1 reads SNHLY; CDR2 reads FYNNEI. The CDR3 is 13 amino acids. CDR3 sequence reads: CASKKGQNYEQYF. The CDR3 nucleotides are TGTGCCAGCAAGAAGGGACAGAACTACGAGCAGTACTTC.

V and J are TRBV28 and TRBJ2-7; 7 positions agree with TRBD2. V was clipped by 5 bases and J by 4 bases; unmatched bases: 11. The CDR3 has 15 residues. The V gene's germline CDR1 is MDHEN and CDR2 SYDVKM. CDR3 bases: TGTGCCAGCAGTCCTTTTGCGCGGGAGACATACGAGCAGTACTTC. Translated, it gives CASSPFARETYEQYF.

The V gene is TRBV6-5, the J gene TRBJ1-3; TRBD1 might be the D (5 bases). Germline loops: CDR1 MNHEY, CDR2 SVGAGI. Deletions cut 6 bases from V and 0 bases from J, with 12 bases between. CDR3 length equals 15 residues. The CDR3 protein is CASRQQVHSGNTIYF. CDR3 DNA: TGTGCCAGCAGACAACAGGTTCACTCTGGAAACACCATATATTTT.

The chain uses TRBV13 and TRBJ2-1; 8 bases are a match to TRBD2. V trimming: 3 bases; J trimming: 0 bases; junction bases outside the gene matches: 4. The CDR3 runs 16 residues. Germline assignment: CDR1 PRHDT and CDR2 FYEKMQ (reference sequence). CDR3 nucleotides: TGTGCCAGCAGCTTTCAAGCGGGGGACTCCTACAATGAGCAGTTCTTC. Translated, it gives CASSFQAGDSYNEQFF. Together with reference TRBV13 and TRBJ2-1, the CDR3 gives the full variable domain: AAGVIQSPRHLIKEKRETATLKCYPIPRHDTVYWYQQGPGQDPQFLISFYEKMQSDKGSIPDRFSAQQFSDYHSELNMSSLELGDSALYFCASSFQAGDSYNEQFFGPGTRLTVL.

J is TRBJ1-4 and V is TRBV5-1, with TRBD1 matching over 7 bases. This CDR3 region has 14 residues. V trimming: 4 bases; J trimming: 3 bases; junction bases outside the gene matches: 3. CDR1 and CDR2 (germline): SGHRS, YFSETQ. The CDR3 is CASSVTGPNEKLFF. In DNA form, the CDR3 reads TGCGCCAGCAGCGTGACAGGGCCTAATGAAAAACTGTTTTTT.

This chain links TRBV3-1 (or the pseudogene TRBV3-2) with TRBJ2-1, with D perhaps matching TRBD2 (6 bases). Germline loops: CDR1 LGHDT, CDR2 YNNKEL (reference sequence). V shed 2 bases and J shed 7 bases, with 9 bases lying between them. This CDR3 comprises 13 residues. CDR3 sequence reads: CASSQSGTNEQFF. The CDR3 nucleotides are TGTGCCAGCAGCCAAAGTGGGACTAATGAGCAGTTCTTC.

The chain recombines TRBV7-3 with TRBJ2-1; D might be TRBD1 (6 bases). This CDR3 has 15 amino acids. The V gene's germline CDR1 is SGHTA and CDR2 FQGTGA. V was pared by 2 bases and J by 8 bases, with 16 bases between. The CDR3 coding sequence is TGTGCCAGCAGCTTAGGGGGCCGAACCTCCGATGAGCAGTTCTTC. The encoded protein is CASSLGGRTSDEQFF.

The chain uses TRBV6-6 and TRBJ1-1; no reliable D call. Between the trimmed V and J ends, which lost 2 bases and 3 bases, there was a span of 7 bases. The CDR3 extends over 13 amino acids. The germline CDR1 and CDR2 sequences are MNHNY and SVGAGI (reference sequence). For the CDR3, the DNA is TGTGCCAGCAGTTACAGAACGGACACTGAAGCTTTCTTT. Amino acid sequence: CASSYRTDTEAFF.

This chain links TRBV6-5 with TRBJ1-4, with D maybe TRBD1 (5 bases). This CDR3 comprises 15 residues. Trimming shortened V by 3 bases and J by 7 bases, and 15 bases separated the two germline ends. Per the germline V gene, CDR1 is MNHEY and CDR2 is SVGAGI. Here the CDR3 reads CASSYRAGVSEKLFF. DNA for the CDR3: TGTGCCAGCAGTTATAGAGCGGGGGTTAGTGAAAAACTGTTTTTT.

This clone was seen only once. V and J are TRBV30 and TRBJ1-1; D not certain. Trimming left V 0 bases short and J 1 base short, with 9 bases between. Germline CDR1 and CDR2: GTSNPN and SVGIG (reference sequence). The CDR3 is 14 residues long. CDR3 DNA sequence: TGTGCCTGGAGTGTGGGCCAGTCGAACACTGAAGCTTTCTTT. This encodes CAWSVGQSNTEAFF.

The chain carries TRBV5-5 and TRBJ2-1, with 7 bases matching TRBD1. V shed 3 bases and J 3 bases; nucleotides not matched to a gene: 6. Germline CDR1 and CDR2: SGHKS and YYEKEE (reference sequence). This CDR3 has 15 amino acids. DNA for the CDR3: TGTGCCAGCAGCTGGATCCGGGACAGCTACAATGAGCAGTTCTTC. This gives the protein CASSWIRDSYNEQFF. Based on the CDR3 plus reference TRBV5-5 and TRBJ2-1, the full variable domain is DAGVTQSPTHLIKTRGQQVTLRCSPISGHKSVSWYQQVLGQGPQFIFQYYEKEERGRGNFPDRFSARQFPNYSSELNVNALLLGDSALYLCASSWIRDSYNEQFFGPGTRLTVL.

This sequence joins TRBV3-1 (or the pseudogene TRBV3-2) and TRBJ2-7; 9 bases line up with TRBD2. The CDR3 has 15 residues. Germline V CDR1 and CDR2: LGHDT, YNNKEL (reference sequence). V was pared by 4 bases and J by 3 bases, with 7 bases of the junction left unmatched. As DNA, the CDR3 is TGTGCCAGCAGCCGCGGGGTTAGCGGGGGCTACGAGCAGTACTTC. Its translation: CASSRGVSGGYEQYF.

This sequence joins TRBV4-2 and TRBJ2-5; 8 bases fit TRBD1. The CDR3 spans 14 residues. Losses at the gene ends were 4 bases for V and 3 bases for J; bases not matched to a gene: 4. Germline CDR1 LGHNA, CDR2 YNFKEQ. CDR3 loop: CASSPGGQEETQYF. The CDR3 DNA is TGTGCCAGCAGCCCCGGGGGACAGGAAGAGACCCAGTACTTC.

The chain carries TRBV5-4 and TRBJ2-7, with 9 bases fitting TRBD1. Germline CDR1 is SGHNT and CDR2 is YYREEE (reference sequence). The CDR3 covers 14 residues. The V gene end was trimmed by 1 base and the J gene end by 2 bases; junction bases not matched to a gene: 1. The CDR3 is CASSLTGGTYEQYF. In nucleotides, the CDR3 is TGTGCCAGCAGCTTGACAGGGGGCACCTACGAGCAGTACTTC.

The genes are TRBV6-5 and TRBJ1-4; no definite D call. The CDR3 length is 14 residues. CDR1 and CDR2 (germline): MNHEY, SVGAGI. V was pared by 5 bases and J by 2 bases, with 9 bases between. The CDR3 loop is CASSMTSTNEKLFF. Written as DNA, the CDR3 is TGTGCCAGCAGTATGACTAGCACTAATGAAAAACTGTTTTTT.

This chain uses TRBV7-2 with TRBJ2-7; D is undetermined. V was cut by 0 bases and J by 5 bases, with 8 bases left in between. CDR1 SGHTA and CDR2 FQGNSA come from the germline V gene. The CDR3 length is 13 residues. CDR3 sequence reads: CASSLAGYDEQYF. CDR3 sequence (DNA): TGTGCCAGCAGCTTAGCGGGCTACGACGAGCAGTACTTC.

The chain joins TRBV3-1 (or the pseudogene TRBV3-2) to TRBJ2-7; D ambiguous. The V gene's germline CDR1 is LGHDT and CDR2 YNNKEL (reference sequence). CDR3 length: 16 residues. Trimming left V 2 bases short and J 0 bases short, with 14 bases between. The CDR3 DNA reads as TGTGCCAGCAGCCAATATTTTGGGCAGAGCTCCTACGAGCAGTACTTC. As protein: CASSQYFGQSSYEQYF.

This clone was seen only once. Other DNA sequences in this specimen translate into the identical CDR3. This chain uses TRBV18 with TRBJ2-3, with D perhaps TRBD1 (5 bases). Between the trimmed V and J ends, which lost 2 bases and 1 base, there was a span of 10 bases. CDR1 is KGHSH, CDR2 LQKENI, per germline. This CDR3 spans 15 amino acids. The CDR3 protein is CASSPGQGGTDTQYF. DNA for the CDR3: TGTGCCAGCTCACCAGGGCAGGGCGGCACAGATACGCAGTATTTT.

The rearrangement joins TRBV7-9 to TRBJ2-5; 7 bases are a match to TRBD2. Germline V gives CDR1 SEHNR, CDR2 FQNEAQ (reference sequence). This CDR3 spans 17 amino acids. V lost 3 bases and J lost 1; bases outside the gene matches: 11. The CDR3 loop is CASSFLRSRGGQETQYF. The CDR3 region has the DNA TGTGCCAGCAGCTTTCTAAGGTCTCGCGGGGGCCAAGAGACCCAGTACTTC.

The genes are TRBV27 and TRBJ1-1; D not certain. This CDR3 spans 12 amino acids. V was clipped by 6 bases and J by 10 bases, with 15 bases between them. The germline gives CDR1 MNHEY, CDR2 SMNVEV (reference sequence). DNA for the CDR3: TGTGCCAGCAGGTCAGAAGGACTCGGAGCTTTCTTT. It is translated as CASRSEGLGAFF.

This rearrangement joins TRBV5-1 to TRBJ1-2; D possibly corresponds to TRBD1 (5 bases). This CDR3 is 14 amino acids long. The V and J ends lost 4 bases and 8 bases respectively, with 18 bases between them. From germline, CDR1 is SGHRS and CDR2 YFSETQ. CDR3 nucleotide sequence: TGCGCCAGCAGCCCCCCGGACGGGGGGGAAGGCTACACCTTC. Residues: CASSPPDGGEGYTF.

The J gene is TRBJ1-1, the V gene TRBV4-3; D gene uncertain. Deletions cut 4 bases from V and 0 bases from J, with 15 bases between. This CDR3 is 16 amino acids long. Germline V lookup: CDR1 LGHNA, CDR2 YSLEER. CDR3 bases: TGCGCCAGCAGCCGTCAGGTTGGGCCTTTGAACACTGAAGCTTTCTTT. Its translation: CASSRQVGPLNTEAFF.

J is TRBJ1-4 and V is TRBV19, with D unclear. CDR3 size: 12 residues. CDR1 is LNHDA and CDR2 is SQIVND in the germline V gene (reference sequence). With 6 bases removed from V and 7 bases from J, the gap between germline ends came to 9 bases. The chain's CDR3 is CASRGGTEKLFF. CDR3 coding DNA: TGTGCCAGTAGGGGAGGTACTGAAAAACTGTTTTTT. The variable domain in full, completed from reference TRBV19 and TRBJ1-4, reads DGGITQSPKYLFRKEGQNVTLSCEQNLNHDAMYWYRQDPGQGLRLIYYSQIVNDFQKGDIAEGYSVSREKKESFPLTVTSAQKNPTAFYLCASRGGTEKLFFGSGTQLSVL.

This chain connects TRBV6-6 to TRBJ1-6; D perhaps matches TRBD1 (5 bases). Trimming took off 5 bases at V and 4 bases at J, with 9 bases between the two ends. Looked up from germline, CDR1 is MNHNY and CDR2 is SVGAGI (reference sequence). The CDR3 covers 14 residues. CDR3 loop: CASSGAPYNSPLHF. CDR3 bases: TGTGCCAGCAGTGGGGCACCTTATAATTCACCCCTCCACTTT.

The chain recombines TRBV6-5 with TRBJ1-5; the D is unclear. The length of the CDR3 is 14 residues. Trimming took 6 bases from V and 6 from J, leaving 15 bases between them. Germline V lookup: CDR1 MNHEY, CDR2 SVGAGI. This CDR3 reads CASSPGFLGQPQHF. Written as DNA, the CDR3 is TGTGCCAGCAGCCCGGGGTTCTTGGGTCAGCCCCAGCATTTT.

The V gene is TRBV5-1, the J gene TRBJ1-5; 7 nucleotides line up with TRBD1. V dropped 4 bases and J dropped 4; count of bases not matched to a gene: 5. Per the germline V gene, CDR1 is SGHRS and CDR2 is YFSETQ. CDR3 size: 14 residues. CDR3 sequence reads: CASSEGQTNQPQHF. In DNA form, the CDR3 reads TGCGCCAGCAGCGAGGGACAGACGAATCAGCCCCAGCATTTT.

This sequence joins TRBV2 and TRBJ2-5, with D possibly matching TRBD1 (7 bases). With 8 bases removed from V and 2 bases from J, the gap between germline ends came to 12 bases. This CDR3 has 13 residues. CDR1 is SNHLY and CDR2 is FYNNEI in the germline V gene. This CDR3 reads CASWRDRQETQYF. As DNA, the CDR3 is TGTGCCAGCTGGAGGGACAGACAAGAGACCCAGTACTTC.

This sequence joins TRBV2 and TRBJ2-2, with TRBD2 matching over 10 bases. There are 18 residues in the CDR3. Germline V gene sequence: CDR1 SNHLY, CDR2 FYNNEI. The V and J ends lost 7 bases and 4 bases, in that order; junction bases with no gene match: 15. The CDR3 here is CASTLVGLAGVGTGELFF. DNA of the CDR3: TGTGCCAGCACCCTGGTAGGGCTAGCGGGGGTCGGCACCGGGGAGCTGTTTTTT. Full variable domain (remainder filled in from reference TRBV2 and TRBJ2-2): EPEVTQTPSHQVTQMGQEVILRCVPISNHLYFYWYRQILGQKVEFLVSFYNNEISEKSEIFDDQFSVERPDGSNFTLKIRSTKLEDSAMYFCASTLVGLAGVGTGELFFGEGSRLTVL.

The CDR3 sequence is CASSLAGGSNYGYTF. DNA for the CDR3: TGTGCCAGCAGCTTAGCAGGGGGCTCCAACTATGGCTACACCTTC. The chain joins TRBV7-9 to TRBJ1-2, with 7 positions matching TRBD1. V shed 0 bases, J shed 2 bases, and the junction held 3 bases outside the gene matches. The CDR3 runs 15 residues. From germline, CDR1 is SEHNR and CDR2 FQNEAQ (reference sequence).